This T cell receptor beta chain was recovered during a study of blood T cells in healthy people across ages. The CDR3 is 15 residues long. V dropped 3 bases and J dropped 2; count of bases not matched to a gene: 6. Germline assignment: CDR1 SGHRS and CDR2 YFSETQ. A J-beta primer mix and a sample-barcoded 5' primer were used in a second PCR of about 7 to 12 cycles. TCRdb analysed the 5' RACE reads with MiXCR anew, one entry per CDR3 protein. The repertoire consists of about 570,000 distinct CDR3 sequences, with 27% occurring once and the leading ten covering around 20%. The sequenced material came from blood. This chain links TRBV5-1 with TRBJ2-5, with 8 positions matching TRBD2. The clonotype originates from a woman aged 65 to 85 in good health. The CDR3, as DNA: TGCGCCAGCAGCTCTCCTTTAGCGGGACAAGAGACCCAGTACTTC. This gives the protein CASSSPLAGQETQYF.